This section outlines one TCR beta chain sequence together with its context. Its antigen is currently unknown. Trimming cost V 5 bases and J 4 bases, with 15 bases left between them. The germline V gene encodes CDR1 LNHDA and CDR2 SQIVND (reference sequence). The CDR3 runs to 15 residues. In TCRdb, the reads were re-called with MiXCR into one record per CDR3 protein. The table lists about 130,000 distinct CDR3 sequences, about 32% of them singletons. This specimen comes from a study of T cell repertoires in cytomegalovirus infection. Overall study: Evidence of both CMV infection and a matching HLA type came from public TCR beta signatures. Study-level points and caveats: Individuals carrying CMV plus the relevant HLA were identified by cumulative frequency of public TCR beta families.

The chain has TRBV19 and TRBJ2-1; maybe TRBD1 (6 bases). The specimen was CD8+ T cells from cultured PBMCs, collected from culture after CMV antigen stimulation. The origin of this receptor is a human donor in good health (CMV status not recorded). Some clones in this sample may be carry-over from other donors' samples. CDR3 in DNA: TGTGCCAGTAGTGCCCTACAGGGTGTATACAATGAGCAGTTCTTC. Protein product: CASSALQGVYNEQFF.